The text below deals with one T cell receptor (beta chain). The antigen remains unidentified. A multiplex PCR was run with 60 Vbeta primers and 13 Jbeta primers. The table came from immunoSEQ multiplex PCR; TCRdb's copy has only in-frame clones and leaves some out. Of roughly 80,000 clones listed, roughly two thirds are singletons. This sample stems from a study of cytomegalovirus exposure and HLA in healthy donors. General observations from the study: A few chains tied to CMV proved CMV antigen-specific in vitro. Reports indicate that TCR beta sequences accurately predicted the HLA-A and HLA-B alleles of most subjects.

Germline CDR1 reads MNHEY; CDR2 reads SMNVEV (reference sequence). The V and J ends lost 6 bases and 5 bases, in that order; junction bases with no gene match: 7. The CDR3 is 15 amino acids. This clonotype was sampled from a woman in her forties or fifties in good health and CMV-seropositive. The sample consisted of PBMCs. The V gene is TRBV27, the J gene TRBJ2-2; 9 bases align to TRBD1. CDR3 amino acids: CASSTGTGMTGELFF. The CDR3 region has the DNA TGTGCCAGCAGCACCGGGACAGGGATGACCGGGGAGCTGTTTTTT.